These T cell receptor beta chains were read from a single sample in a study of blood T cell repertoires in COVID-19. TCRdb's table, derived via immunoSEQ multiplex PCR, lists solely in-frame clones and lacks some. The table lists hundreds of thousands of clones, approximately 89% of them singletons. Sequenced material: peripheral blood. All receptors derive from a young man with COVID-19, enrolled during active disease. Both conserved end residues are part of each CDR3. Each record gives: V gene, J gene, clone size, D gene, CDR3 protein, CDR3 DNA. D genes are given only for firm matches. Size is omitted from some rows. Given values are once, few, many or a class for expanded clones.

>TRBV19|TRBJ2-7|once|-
CASAPRLGGYYEQYF
TGTGCCAGTGCCCCACGACTTGGCGGCTACTACGAGCAGTACTTC
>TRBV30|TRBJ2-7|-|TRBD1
CAWSVQGTGRREQYF
TGTGCCTGGAGTGTACAAGGGACAGGGAGACGCGAGCAGTACTTC
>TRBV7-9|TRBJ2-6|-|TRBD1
CASRGQGSTGANVLTF
TGTGCCAGCAGAGGACAGGGTAGCACTGGGGCCAACGTCCTGACTTTC
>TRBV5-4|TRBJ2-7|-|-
CASSQHGGEQYF
TGTGCCAGCAGCCAACACGGGGGCGAGCAGTACTTC
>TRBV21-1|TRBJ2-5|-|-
CASSKETAGGKTQYF
TGTGCCAGCAGCAAGGAGACAGCCGGAGGGAAGACCCAGTACTTC
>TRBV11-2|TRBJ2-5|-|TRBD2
CASSSNRGGGETQYF
TGTGCCAGCAGCTCCAATCGGGGGGGCGGAGAGACCCAGTACTTC
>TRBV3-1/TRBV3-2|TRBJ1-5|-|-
CASSQDSSGGQPQHF
TGTGCCAGCAGCCAAGACAGCTCAGGAGGTCAGCCCCAGCATTTT
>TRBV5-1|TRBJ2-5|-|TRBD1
CASRVGTEETQYF
TGCGCCAGCAGGGTGGGGACAGAAGAGACCCAGTACTTC
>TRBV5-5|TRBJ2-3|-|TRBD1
CASSPGQGGTDTQYF
TGTGCCAGCAGCCCCGGCCAGGGGGGCACAGATACGCAGTATTTT
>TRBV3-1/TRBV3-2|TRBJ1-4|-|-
CASSPIGPSMHAGGEKLFF
TGTGCCAGCAGCCCTATTGGTCCGTCAATGCACGCGGGGGGAGAAAAACTGTTTTTT
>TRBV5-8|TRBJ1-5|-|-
CASSLGDGLGGQPQHF
TGTGCCAGCAGCTTGGGTGACGGACTTGGCGGTCAGCCCCAGCATTTT
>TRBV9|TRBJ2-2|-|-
CASSPRYHF
TGTGCCAGCAGCCCTAGGTACCACTTT
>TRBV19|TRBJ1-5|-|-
CASSMILAVSNQPQHF
TGTGCCAGTAGTATGATATTAGCGGTTAGCAATCAGCCCCAGCATTTT
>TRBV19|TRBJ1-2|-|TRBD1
CASSIGQGSFNYGYTF
TGTGCCAGTAGTATAGGACAGGGGTCCTTTAACTATGGCTACACCTTC
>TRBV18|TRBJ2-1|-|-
CASSPPVRTGAYNEQFF
TGTGCCAGCTCACCCCCCGTCAGAACGGGGGCCTACAATGAGCAGTTCTTC
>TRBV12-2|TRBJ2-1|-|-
CASRPRLAVGVNEQFF
TGTGCAAGTCGCCCGAGACTAGCAGTCGGGGTCAATGAGCAGTTCTTC
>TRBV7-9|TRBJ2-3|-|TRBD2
CASSPGLAEGPTDTQYF
TGTGCCAGCAGCCCGGGACTAGCGGAGGGTCCCACAGATACGCAGTATTTT
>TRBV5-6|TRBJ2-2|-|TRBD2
CASSLEVASGTGELFF
TGTGCCAGCAGCTTGGAGGTGGCTAGCGGAACCGGGGAGCTGTTTTTT
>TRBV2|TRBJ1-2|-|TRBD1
CASSRGTGGYTF
TGTGCCAGCAGTAGGGGGACAGGAGGCTACACCTTC
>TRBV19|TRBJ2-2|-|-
CASIASQLTGAGELFF
TGTGCCAGTATCGCCTCCCAACTCACGGGTGCCGGGGAGCTGTTTTTT
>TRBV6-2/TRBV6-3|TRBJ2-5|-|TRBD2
CASSLGTSGGLEETQYF
TGTGCCAGCAGCCTAGGGACTAGCGGGGGATTGGAAGAGACCCAGTACTTC
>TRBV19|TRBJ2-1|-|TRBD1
CASSMTGGIASAYNEQFF
TGTGCCAGTAGTATGACAGGGGGCATCGCTAGTGCCTACAATGAGCAGTTCTTC